These 14 T cell receptor beta chains were sequenced from one sample in a study of regulatory T cells in long-lasting Graves disease. TCR beta libraries were built with iRepertoire HTBI primers and Arm-PCR of CDR3 regions. A single record per CDR3 protein comes from TCRdb applying MiXCR to the multiplex PCR reads. This sample carries hundreds of thousands of distinct CDR3 sequences, around 15% of them seen once, and the ten largest clones take 30%. The sample's time point: newly diagnosed GD, antithyroid drugs for less than 3 months. Isolated PBMC RNA provided the starting material for the TCR library. This sample was shared with a second study, whose subject was T cells in Graves' hyperthyroidism and ophthalmopathy.

Specimen: peripheral blood mononuclear cells (PBMCs), collected at new diagnosis, from a patient treated with antithyroid drugs. The receptors come from a man aged 40-49 years with Graves disease.

This clonotype was recorded many times. This chain connects TRBV12-3 or TRBV12-4 to TRBJ1-2, with a possible D match to TRBD1 (6 bases). V lost 5 bases to trimming and J lost 8 bases, with 15 bases between them. The CDR3 has 13 amino acids. The CDR3: CASSPGQGRGYTF. DNA of the CDR3: TGTGCCAGCAGTCCGGGACAAGGAAGGGGCTACACCTTC.

Many counts were recorded for this clonotype. V is TRBV7-3 and J is TRBJ2-2; possible D gene TRBD1, 7 bases. V was cut by 3 bases and J by 0 bases, with 11 bases left in between. CDR1 is SGHTA, CDR2 FQGTGA, per germline. This CDR3 has 16 amino acids. CDR3 DNA: TGTGCCAGCAGCTTCGCGGGGACAGCGAACACCGGGGAGCTGTTTTTT. Translating it yields CASSFAGTANTGELFF.

CDR3 protein: CASSFTLLGQGDYEQYF. The CDR3 DNA reads TGTGCCAGCAGTTTTACCCTTCTCGGACAGGGCGACTACGAGCAGTACTTC. The chain carries TRBV28 and TRBJ2-7, with TRBD1 identical over 8 bases. This CDR3 comprises 17 residues. Germline values: CDR1 MDHEN, CDR2 SYDVKM. The junction had 13 bases not matched to a gene; V was cut back by 3 bases and J by 3 bases.

The chain employs TRBV2 and TRBJ2-7; D perhaps matches TRBD1 (5 bases). Trimming stripped 7 bases from V and 4 bases from J, with 17 bases between. CDR3 length: 14 amino acids. In germline, CDR1 is SNHLY, CDR2 FYNNEI. CDR3 sequence: CASTRARRHYEQYF. For the CDR3, the DNA is TGTGCCAGCACCAGGGCCCGGCGCCATTACGAGCAGTACTTC.

Note on this clonotype: Possible read error: a much larger clone is one base away. The V and J genes are TRBV6-1 and TRBJ2-1, with 7 bases matching TRBD1. Trimming at V came to 2 bases and at J to 2 bases, leaving 6 bases not matched to a gene. Germline V gene lookup returns CDR1 MNHNS and CDR2 SASEGT. This CDR3 spans 16 amino acids. CDR3 sequence reads: CASSEPTGSPYNEQFF. The DNA of the CDR3 is TGTGCCAGCAGTGAACCGACAGGGAGTCCCTACAATGAGCAGTTCTTC.

This clonotype showed up just a few times. This sequence joins TRBV4-3 and TRBJ2-7, with D maybe TRBD1 (5 bases). The CDR3 covers 15 residues. Germline values: CDR1 LGHNA, CDR2 YSLEER. The ends were cut back, 0 bases at V and 2 bases at J, with 11 bases in the middle. The CDR3 sequence is CASSQDSGAPYEQYF. DNA of the CDR3: TGCGCCAGCAGCCAAGATAGTGGGGCCCCCTACGAGCAGTACTTC.

The genes are TRBV29-1 and TRBJ1-2; D is undetermined. The germline CDR1 and CDR2 sequences are SQVTM and ANQGSEA. The CDR3 length is 10 residues. The V and J ends lost 3 bases and 4 bases respectively, with 3 bases between them. In DNA, the CDR3 is TGCAGCGTTGAGTCCTATGGCTACACCTTC. Translating it yields CSVESYGYTF.

With regard to this clonotype: One base separates it from a far larger clone, so it is likely a read error. The chain uses TRBV5-6 and TRBJ2-1; D may match TRBD1 or TRBD2 (5 bases each). TRBJ2-5 explains the end of the DNA better; the J call may be wrong. The V gene's germline CDR1 is SGHDT and CDR2 YYEEEE. This CDR3 is 17 amino acids long. The chain's CDR3 is CASSSTGTNILQETQYF. The CDR3 DNA sequence: TGTGCCAGCAGCTCTACCGGGACCAACATTCTCCAAGAGACCCAGTACTTC.

This clonotype was counted many times. V is TRBV10-3 and J is TRBJ2-7, with TRBD1 matching over 8 bases. The ends lost 5 bases at V and 6 bases at J; junction bases unmatched: 12. CDR1 and CDR2 (germline): ENHRY, SYGVKD. CDR3 length: 15 amino acids. CDR3 protein: CAISPSQGAGSEQYF. The CDR3 DNA follows: TGTGCCATCAGTCCCAGCCAGGGGGCAGGGTCCGAGCAGTACTTC.

This clonotype was detected many times. The chain has TRBV20-1 and TRBJ2-7, with 7 bases matching TRBD2. Germline V gene data show CDR1 as DFQATT and CDR2 as SNEGSKA (reference sequence). V lost 3 bases and J lost 7; bases outside the gene matches: 12. The CDR3 spans 14 residues. The CDR3 protein is CSASVGGSQVEQYF. In DNA, the CDR3 is TGCAGTGCTAGTGTCGGGGGGTCCCAGGTTGAGCAGTACTTC.

This clonotype was detected ten times or more. This chain joins TRBV7-2 and TRBJ2-1; maybe TRBD2 (6 bases). CDR1 is SGHTA and CDR2 is FQGNSA in the germline V gene. The length of the CDR3 is 15 residues. V shed 5 bases and J shed 0 bases, with 11 bases lying between them. CDR3 coding DNA: TGTGCCAGCAGCGCGGGACCCAGCTCCTACAATGAGCAGTTCTTC. Amino acids: CASSAGPSSYNEQFF.

V and J are TRBV5-6 and TRBJ2-7, with D tentatively TRBD1 (5 bases). The CDR3 covers 15 residues. Germline assignment: CDR1 SGHDT and CDR2 YYEEEE. V gave up 2 bases and J gave up 6 bases, with 18 bases separating them. CDR3 loop: CASSFGGAGLSEQYF. CDR3 bases: TGTGCCAGCAGCTTTGGTGGGGCAGGGTTGAGCGAGCAGTACTTC.

This clonotype has a handful of counts. A much larger clone differs from this one at a single base, so this may be a read error. Likely a read error: the CDR3 ends without its conserved phenylalanine or tryptophan. This chain uses TRBV9 with TRBJ1-1; tentative D call: TRBD1 (5 bases). The CDR3 is 16 amino acids. The V end lost 3 bases, the J end lost 1 base, and 16 bases lay between the germline ends. Germline lookup yields CDR1 SGDLS and CDR2 YYNGEE. In nucleotides, the CDR3 is TGTGCCAGCAGCGGCCCGTGGGGGGGTCGGAACACTGAAGCTTTCCTT. It yields the protein CASSGPWGGRNTEAFL.

This clonotype has only a few counts. CDR3 DNA: TGCGCCAGCAGCTTGGGGACAGGGGTTGAAAAACTGTTTTTT. Translating gives CASSLGTGVEKLFF. The J gene is TRBJ1-4, the V gene TRBV5-1; TRBD1 aligns across 9 bases. Germline CDR1 reads SGHRS; CDR2 reads YFSETQ. Unmatched junction bases numbered 1, after V lost 0 bases and J lost 7 bases. The CDR3 spans 14 residues.